This TCR beta chain is from a study of T cells after yellow fever vaccination. About the research overall: Preparation of fractions with low cell numbers was performed using SMART-Seq v4 Ultra Low Input. Points from the study as a whole: Just a small share of clonotypes turned up in the CD4 compartment as well as the CD8 compartment. Booster sampling recovered most clones from primary vaccination (96% CD4, approximately 88% CD8).

This clonotype was picked up a small number of times. Its target is unknown. UMIs and a universal primer site were added when TCR cDNA was made by 5'RACE template switching. TCRdb re-derived calls from the 5' RACE reads in MiXCR, one entry per CDR3 protein. The table has under 600,000 distinct CDR3 sequences, 20% to 25% seen once. The sequence derives from a man between 18 and 35 years old who received the YFV17D yellow fever vaccine. The material was PBMCs, obtained 21 days after the first yellow fever vaccination.

CDR3 in DNA: TGTGCCAGCAGCAAAGTTCCGGCAGATACGCAGTATTTT. Residues: CASSKVPADTQYF. This rearrangement joins TRBV21-1 to TRBJ2-3. TRBV21-1 is flagged as a pseudogene. This CDR3 has 13 residues.